What follows is one T cell receptor (beta chain) and its context. This record belongs to a study of control samples from healthy donors and cancer patients. From germline, CDR1 is MNHEY and CDR2 SMNVEV (reference sequence). This CDR3 has 16 amino acids. Trimming stripped 7 bases from V and 0 bases from J, with 13 bases between. Profiling relied on immunoSEQ multiplex PCR, and the TCRdb table lists in-frame clones only, not all of them. The sample includes around 78,000 clones, around 94% of them seen just once. Material for sequencing was blood. The chain combines TRBV27 with TRBJ2-6; D gene uncertain. This TCR was recovered from a woman in her late teens or twenties in good health. The DNA of the CDR3 is TGTGCCAGCAAGGAACTCCGGAGCTCTGGGGCCAACGTCCTGACTTTC. As protein: CASKELRSSGANVLTF.